These 21 T cell receptor beta chains were all obtained from the same sample, sequenced in a study of shared clonotypes between healthy human individuals. Naive CD8 isolation took CD45RO-negative cells positively selected for CCR7 and excluded terminally differentiated effector memory CD45RA+ cells. Produced via immunoSEQ multiplex PCR; TCRdb's table is partial and in-frame only. The table has roughly 2 million clones, about 95% seen once. The sample comprised naive CD8+ T cells sorted from blood. The receptor set was obtained from a man aged 18 to 29 in good health.

CDR3 region: CASSSRTQGIINTEAFF. The CDR3 DNA is TGTGCCAGCAGCTCACGAACACAGGGCATTATAAACACTGAAGCTTTCTTT. The V call is TRBV7-2, the J call TRBJ1-1, with a possible D match to TRBD1 (6 bases). Germline V CDR1 and CDR2: SGHTA, FQGNSA. V was trimmed by 4 bases and J by 2 bases, leaving 20 bases between them. The CDR3 contains 17 residues.

Remarks on this clone: This sample also contains other DNA sequences that code for the same CDR3. The V and J genes are TRBV19 and TRBJ1-3; no reliable D call. The CDR3 totals 13 residues. Trimming pared 3 bases from V and 3 bases from J, leaving 6 bases between. Germline V gene data show CDR1 as LNHDA and CDR2 as SQIVND (reference sequence). The chain's CDR3 is CASSITDGNTIYF. CDR3 bases: TGTGCCAGTAGTATCACAGATGGAAACACCATATATTTT.

This chain connects TRBV7-9 to TRBJ1-2; weak D call: TRBD1 (6 bases). The CDR3 has 16 amino acids. Trimming stripped 4 bases from V and 4 bases from J, with 19 bases between. The germline V gene encodes CDR1 SEHNR and CDR2 FQNEAQ (reference sequence). The chain's CDR3 is CASSSTGWPFGYGYTF. CDR3 sequence (DNA): TGTGCCAGCAGCTCGACAGGCTGGCCCTTTGGCTATGGCTACACCTTC.

As to this clone: This sample includes further DNA sequences coding for the same CDR3. The V gene is TRBV30, the J gene TRBJ1-2; maybe TRBD1 (6 bases). V shed 3 bases and J shed 4 bases, with 9 bases lying between them. The germline V gene encodes CDR1 GTSNPN and CDR2 SVGIG (reference sequence). The CDR3 covers 12 residues. The CDR3 DNA reads TGTGCCTGGAGAGGGGGGCCCTATGGCTACACCTTC. It translates to CAWRGGPYGYTF.

The V gene is TRBV4-1, the J gene TRBJ2-1; no firm D call. Trimming pared 4 bases from V and 1 base from J, leaving 5 bases between. CDR3 length equals 13 residues. Germline CDR1 and CDR2: MGHRA and YSYEKL. In DNA, the CDR3 is TGCGCCAGCAGCCTTGTTTCCTACAATGAGCAGTTCTTC. This translates into CASSLVSYNEQFF.

V is TRBV28 and J is TRBJ1-4; tentative D call: TRBD1 (6 bases). Trimming removed 5 bases from V and 2 bases from J, with 12 bases in between. In germline, CDR1 is MDHEN, CDR2 SYDVKM. The CDR3 runs 15 residues. In nucleotides, the CDR3 is TGTGCCAGCAGTCTATTGGACAGTACTAATGAAAAACTGTTTTTT. Its protein product is CASSLLDSTNEKLFF.

The chain has TRBV6-5 and TRBJ2-7; tentatively, D is TRBD1 or TRBD2 (6 bases each). The V and J ends lost 0 bases and 6 bases respectively, with 12 bases between them. This CDR3 is 14 amino acids long. CDR1 is MNHEY and CDR2 is SVGAGI in the germline V gene. DNA of the CDR3: TGTGCCAGCAGTTACTCCGTAGGGGGAGGCGAGCAGTACTTC. Its translation is CASSYSVGGGEQYF.

As regards this clone: The sample holds other DNA sequences that translate to the same CDR3. The chain has TRBV27 and TRBJ2-7; 8 bases match TRBD1. The CDR3 totals 13 residues. CDR1 is MNHEY, CDR2 SMNVEV, per germline (reference sequence). V shed 6 bases, J shed 4 bases, and the junction held 5 bases outside the gene matches. The CDR3 region has the DNA TGTGCCAGCAGCTCCCGGACAGGGTACGAGCAGTACTTC. It codes for CASSSRTGYEQYF.

The chain is built from TRBV6-1 and TRBJ1-5; D possibly corresponds to TRBD1 (6 bases). This CDR3 comprises 14 residues. Trimming removed 9 bases at V and 3 bases at J, with 15 bases between. Germline CDR1 MNHNS, CDR2 SASEGT. The CDR3 is CASNRVRDNQPQHF. As DNA, the CDR3 is TGTGCCAGTAACAGGGTTCGGGACAATCAGCCCCAGCATTTT.

For this clone: In the same sample, other DNA sequences code for this CDR3. This sequence joins TRBV5-6 and TRBJ1-1, with TRBD1 matching over 8 bases. The V and J ends lost 0 bases and 5 bases, in that order; junction bases with no gene match: 3. Per the germline V gene, CDR1 is SGHDT and CDR2 is YYEEEE. The CDR3 spans 14 residues. This chain's CDR3 is CASSLGTGRTEAFF. DNA for the CDR3: TGTGCCAGCAGCTTGGGGACAGGGAGGACTGAAGCTTTCTTT.

The chain carries TRBV7-9 and TRBJ1-2; TRBD1 aligns across 7 bases. The V and J ends lost 4 bases and 7 bases, in that order; junction bases with no gene match: 3. The CDR3 is 12 residues long. Germline V gene data show CDR1 as SEHNR and CDR2 as FQNEAQ (reference sequence). The CDR3: CASSSGGFGYTF. CDR3 DNA: TGTGCCAGCAGCTCAGGGGGTTTTGGCTACACCTTC.

The V gene is TRBV7-6, the J gene TRBJ2-7, with D unresolved. Germline V CDR1 and CDR2: SGHVS, FNYEAQ. Trimming pared 8 bases from V and 1 base from J, leaving 18 bases between. This CDR3 has 15 amino acids. The CDR3 is CASAPRSSSSYEQYF. The CDR3 DNA reads as TGTGCCAGCGCTCCTAGGTCCTCCAGTTCCTACGAGCAGTACTTC.

The chain is built from TRBV29-1 and TRBJ2-3, with TRBD2 identical over 11 bases. The germline V gene has CDR1 SQVTM and CDR2 ANQGSEA. The CDR3 loop spans 15 amino acids. Trimming at V came to 6 bases and at J to 0 bases, leaving 5 bases not matched to a gene. The CDR3 is CSVETSGASTDTQYF. CDR3 bases: TGCAGCGTAGAGACTAGCGGGGCTAGCACAGATACGCAGTATTTT.

This clone was found once. This chain links TRBV7-9 with TRBJ1-6; D is unresolved. V was clipped by 2 bases and J by 2 bases, with 10 bases between them. CDR1 and CDR2 from the germline V gene are SEHNR and FQNEAQ (reference sequence). The CDR3 consists of 16 residues. The CDR3 nucleotides are TGTGCCAGCAGCTTAAGAGGGCTAACCTATAATTCACCCCTCCACTTT. Translating gives CASSLRGLTYNSPLHF. Complete variable domain (other parts from reference TRBV7-9 and TRBJ1-6): DTGVSQNPRHKITKRGQNVTFRCDPISEHNRLYWYRQTLGQGPEFLTYFQNEAQLEKSRLLSDRFSAERPKGSFSTLEIQRTEQGDSAMYLCASSLRGLTYNSPLHFGNGTRLTVT.

The chain combines TRBV4-1 with TRBJ2-7; perhaps TRBD1 as D (6 bases). CDR3 length: 14 amino acids. Trimming removed 4 bases at V and 4 bases at J, with 14 bases between. Germline V gene sequence: CDR1 MGHRA, CDR2 YSYEKL. CDR3 sequence: CASSPRDTGYEQYF. Written as DNA, the CDR3 is TGCGCCAGCAGCCCCCGGGACACGGGGTACGAGCAGTACTTC.

The CDR3: CASSWNSGYEQYF. The DNA for the CDR3 is TGTGCCAGCAGCTGGAATTCCGGCTACGAGCAGTACTTC. The chain uses TRBV5-5 and TRBJ2-7, with D uncertain. CDR1 and CDR2 from the germline V gene are SGHKS and YYEKEE (reference sequence). CDR3 size: 13 residues. Trimming pared 3 bases from V and 3 bases from J, leaving 10 bases between.

V is TRBV7-9 and J is TRBJ2-3; 8 bases align to TRBD1. V gave up 4 bases and J gave up 2 bases; unmatched junction bases: 8. The V gene's germline CDR1 is SEHNR and CDR2 FQNEAQ (reference sequence). This CDR3 comprises 16 residues. CDR3 DNA sequence: TGTGCCAGCAGCTCGGGGACAGGATCAATCACAGATACGCAGTATTTT. Translated, it gives CASSSGTGSITDTQYF.

The rearrangement links TRBV6-1 to TRBJ2-3; 9 bases agree with TRBD2. V shed 8 bases and J 0 bases; nucleotides not matched to a gene: 3. The CDR3 covers 14 residues. Germline V lookup: CDR1 MNHNS, CDR2 SASEGT. Here the CDR3 reads CASQTSGSTDTQYF. CDR3 bases: TGTGCCAGCCAAACTAGCGGGAGCACAGATACGCAGTATTTT.

The chain has TRBV2 and TRBJ1-2; 8 bases align to TRBD1. Trimming took 6 bases from V and 7 from J; bases not matched to a gene: 10. Germline loops: CDR1 SNHLY, CDR2 FYNNEI. This CDR3 contains 14 residues. This CDR3 is CASSDLGQAPGYTF. CDR3 bases: TGTGCCAGCAGCGACCTGGGACAGGCGCCTGGCTACACCTTC.

The chain uses TRBV5-4 and TRBJ2-7, with 7 bases fitting TRBD1. Germline V lookup: CDR1 SGHNT, CDR2 YYREEE (reference sequence). After removal of 3 bases from V and 6 bases from J, the junction contained 3 bases not matched to a gene. The CDR3 has 12 residues. The CDR3 protein is CASSSSGGEQYF. The CDR3 nucleotides are TGTGCCAGCAGCTCCTCAGGGGGCGAGCAGTACTTC.

The CDR3 reads CASSLAAGGVQTQYF. CDR3 DNA: TGCGCCAGCAGCTTGGCGGCAGGGGGCGTACAGACCCAGTACTTC. The rearrangement links TRBV5-1 to TRBJ2-5, with 8 nucleotides matching TRBD1. Trimming removed 0 bases from V and 6 bases from J; junction bases left unmatched: 7. The CDR3 extends over 15 amino acids. Germline V gene lookup returns CDR1 SGHRS and CDR2 YFSETQ.